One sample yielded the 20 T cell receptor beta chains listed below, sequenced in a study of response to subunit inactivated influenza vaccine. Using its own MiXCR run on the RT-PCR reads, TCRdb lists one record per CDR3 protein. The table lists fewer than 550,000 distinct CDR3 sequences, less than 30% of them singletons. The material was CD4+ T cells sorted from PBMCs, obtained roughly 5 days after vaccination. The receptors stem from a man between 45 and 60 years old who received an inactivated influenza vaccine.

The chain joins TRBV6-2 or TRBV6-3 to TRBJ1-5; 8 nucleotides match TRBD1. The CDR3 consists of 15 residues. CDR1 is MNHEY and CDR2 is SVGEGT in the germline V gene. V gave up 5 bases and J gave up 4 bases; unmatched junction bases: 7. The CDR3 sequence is CASSTTGVGNQPQHF. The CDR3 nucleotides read TGTGCCAGCAGTACGACAGGGGTAGGTAATCAGCCCCAGCATTTT.

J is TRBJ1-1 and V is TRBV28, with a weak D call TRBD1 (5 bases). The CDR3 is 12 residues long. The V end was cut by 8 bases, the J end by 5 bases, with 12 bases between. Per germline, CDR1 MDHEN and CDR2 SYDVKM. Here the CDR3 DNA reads TGTGCCAGCGGCCAGGGCCTGACTGAAGCTTTCTTT. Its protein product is CASGQGLTEAFF.

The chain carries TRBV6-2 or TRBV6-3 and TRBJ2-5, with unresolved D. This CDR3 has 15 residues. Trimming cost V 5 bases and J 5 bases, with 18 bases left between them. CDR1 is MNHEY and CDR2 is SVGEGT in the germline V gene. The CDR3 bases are TGTGCCAGCAGTCGACCCGGTGGATCCAGGGAGACCCAGTACTTC. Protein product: CASSRPGGSRETQYF.

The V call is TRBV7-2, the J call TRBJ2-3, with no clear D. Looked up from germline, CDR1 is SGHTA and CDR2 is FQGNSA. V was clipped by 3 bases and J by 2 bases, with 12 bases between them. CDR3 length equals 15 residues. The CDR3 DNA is TGTGCCAGCAGCTTCAGCGCTACTAACACAGATACGCAGTATTTT. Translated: CASSFSATNTDTQYF.

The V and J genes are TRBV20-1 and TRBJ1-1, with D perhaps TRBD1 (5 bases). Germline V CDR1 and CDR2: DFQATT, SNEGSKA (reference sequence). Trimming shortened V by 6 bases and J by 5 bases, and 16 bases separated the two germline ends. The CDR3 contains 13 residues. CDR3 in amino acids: CSARGEPGTEAFF. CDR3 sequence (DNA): TGCAGTGCCCGGGGGGAGCCGGGGACTGAAGCTTTCTTT.

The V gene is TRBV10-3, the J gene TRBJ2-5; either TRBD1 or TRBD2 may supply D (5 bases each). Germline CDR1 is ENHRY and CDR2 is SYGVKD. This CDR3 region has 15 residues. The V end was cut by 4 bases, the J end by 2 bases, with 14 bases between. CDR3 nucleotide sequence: TGTGCCATCAGTGGGACCTCTGGGGGACAAGAGACCCAGTACTTC. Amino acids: CAISGTSGGQETQYF.

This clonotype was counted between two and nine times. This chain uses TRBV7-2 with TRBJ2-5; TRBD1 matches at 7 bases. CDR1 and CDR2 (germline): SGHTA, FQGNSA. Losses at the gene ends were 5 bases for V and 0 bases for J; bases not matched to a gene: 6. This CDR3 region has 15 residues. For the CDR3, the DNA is TGTGCCAGCAGCCCCGGGACAGAGTACCAAGAGACCCAGTACTTC. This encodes CASSPGTEYQETQYF.

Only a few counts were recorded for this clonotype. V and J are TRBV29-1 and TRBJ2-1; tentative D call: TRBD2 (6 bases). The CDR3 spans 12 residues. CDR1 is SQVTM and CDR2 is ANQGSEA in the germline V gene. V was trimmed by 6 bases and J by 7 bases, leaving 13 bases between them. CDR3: CSVRLVGNEQFF. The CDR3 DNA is TGCAGCGTGAGACTAGTGGGGAATGAGCAGTTCTTC.

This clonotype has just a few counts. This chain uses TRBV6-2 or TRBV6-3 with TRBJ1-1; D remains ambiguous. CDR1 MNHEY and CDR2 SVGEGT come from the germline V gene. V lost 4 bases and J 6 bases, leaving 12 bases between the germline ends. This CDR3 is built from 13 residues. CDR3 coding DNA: TGTGCCAGCAGTTTTTTGGGGAAGGCTGAAGCTTTCTTT. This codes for CASSFLGKAEAFF.

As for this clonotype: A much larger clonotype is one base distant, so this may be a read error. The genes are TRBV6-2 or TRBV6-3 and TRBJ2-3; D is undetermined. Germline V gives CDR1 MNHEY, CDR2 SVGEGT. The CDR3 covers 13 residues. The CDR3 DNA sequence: TGTTCCAGCAGCCCACCCAGCCCAGATACGCAGTATTTT. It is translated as CSSSPPSPDTQYF.

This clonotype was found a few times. CDR3 sequence (DNA): TGTGCCACCAGCCCAGGACAGTCCTATGGCTACACCTTC. Protein sequence: CATSPGQSYGYTF. The gene calls are TRBV15 and TRBJ1-2; D possibly corresponds to TRBD1 (6 bases). This CDR3 spans 13 amino acids. V was trimmed by 5 bases and J by 4 bases, leaving 11 bases between them. Germline values: CDR1 LNHNV, CDR2 YYDKDF (reference sequence).

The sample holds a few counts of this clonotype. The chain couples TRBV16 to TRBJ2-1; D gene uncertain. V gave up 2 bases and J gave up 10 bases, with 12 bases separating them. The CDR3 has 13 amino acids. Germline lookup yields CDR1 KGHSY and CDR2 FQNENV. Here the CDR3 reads CASSQIVYEEQFF. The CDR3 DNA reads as TGTGCCAGCAGCCAAATCGTATACGAGGAGCAGTTCTTC.

In nucleotides, the CDR3 is TGTGCCAGCTCACCGGACAGAAATGAAAAACTGTTTTTT. The encoded protein is CASSPDRNEKLFF. This sequence joins TRBV18 and TRBJ1-4; the D gene is possibly TRBD1 (6 bases). The CDR3 extends over 13 amino acids. The V end lost 3 bases, the J end lost 5 bases, and 7 bases lay between the germline ends. The germline CDR1 and CDR2 sequences are KGHSH and LQKENI.

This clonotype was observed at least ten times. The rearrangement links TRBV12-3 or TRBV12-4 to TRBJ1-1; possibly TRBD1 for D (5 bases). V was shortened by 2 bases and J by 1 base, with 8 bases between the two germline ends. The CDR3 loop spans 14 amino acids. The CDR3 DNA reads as TGTGCCAGCAGTTTACAGGGCTGGAACACTGAAGCTTTCTTT. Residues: CASSLQGWNTEAFF.

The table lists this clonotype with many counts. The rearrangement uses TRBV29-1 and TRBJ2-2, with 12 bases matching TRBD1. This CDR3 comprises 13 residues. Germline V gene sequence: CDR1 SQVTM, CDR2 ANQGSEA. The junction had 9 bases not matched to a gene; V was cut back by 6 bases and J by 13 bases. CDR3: CSVQYRDRGRLFF. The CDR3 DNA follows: TGCAGCGTACAATACCGGGACAGGGGGCGGCTGTTTTTT.

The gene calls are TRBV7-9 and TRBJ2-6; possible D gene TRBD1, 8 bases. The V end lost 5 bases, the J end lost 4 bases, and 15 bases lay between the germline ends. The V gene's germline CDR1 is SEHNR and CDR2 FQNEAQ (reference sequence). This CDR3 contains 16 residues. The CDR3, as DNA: TGTGCCAGCAGCAGCGGGACAGGTTCCGGGGCCAACGTCCTGACTTTC. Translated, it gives CASSSGTGSGANVLTF.

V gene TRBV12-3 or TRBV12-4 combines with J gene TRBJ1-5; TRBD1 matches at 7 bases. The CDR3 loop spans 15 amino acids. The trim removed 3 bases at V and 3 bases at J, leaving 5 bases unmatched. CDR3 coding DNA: TGTGCCAGCAGTTTGTGGACAGGCGACAATCAGCCCCAGCATTTT. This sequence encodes CASSLWTGDNQPQHF.

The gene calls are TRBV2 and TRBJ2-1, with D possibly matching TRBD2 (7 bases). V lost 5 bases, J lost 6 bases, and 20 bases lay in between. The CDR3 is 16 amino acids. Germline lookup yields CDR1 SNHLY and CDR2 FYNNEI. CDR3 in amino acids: CASSNPRGGDLNEQFF. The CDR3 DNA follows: TGTGCCAGCAGTAACCCGCGCGGGGGCGACCTCAATGAGCAGTTCTTC. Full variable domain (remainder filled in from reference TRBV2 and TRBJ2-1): EPEVTQTPSHQVTQMGQEVILRCVPISNHLYFYWYRQILGQKVEFLVSFYNNEISEKSEIFDDQFSVERPDGSNFTLKIRSTKLEDSAMYFCASSNPRGGDLNEQFFGPGTRLTVL.

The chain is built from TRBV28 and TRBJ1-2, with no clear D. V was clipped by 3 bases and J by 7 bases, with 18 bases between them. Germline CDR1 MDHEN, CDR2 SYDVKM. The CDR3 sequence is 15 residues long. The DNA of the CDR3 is TGTGCCAGCAGTTTTTACGGGGAGGGATCTGGTGGCTACACCTTC. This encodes CASSFYGEGSGGYTF.

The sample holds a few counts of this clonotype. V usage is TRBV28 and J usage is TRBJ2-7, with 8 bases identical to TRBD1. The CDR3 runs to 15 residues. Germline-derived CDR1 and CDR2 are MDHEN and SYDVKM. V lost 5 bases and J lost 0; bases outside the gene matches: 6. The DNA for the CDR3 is TGTGCCAGCAGTAACCCGGGACAGGCCTCCTACGAGCAGTACTTC. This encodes CASSNPGQASYEQYF.